The entry below describes one T cell receptor beta chain. The sample belongs to a study of T cell changes during pregnancy in multiple sclerosis. The CDR3 consists of 14 residues. Germline V gene data show CDR1 as SNHLY and CDR2 as FYNNEI. V lost 1 base and J lost 5, with 11 bases in between. Produced via immunoSEQ multiplex PCR; TCRdb's table is partial and in-frame only. Among around 24,000 clones listed, about 87% were seen once. The sequencing here drew on CD4+ T cells from peripheral blood mononuclear cells, taken in the second trimester of pregnancy. This TCR was sampled from a female donor in good health, enrolled as a control in a pregnancy study. The V gene is TRBV2, the J gene TRBJ2-5; D gene unclear. The CDR3 region has the DNA TGTGCCAGCAGTGAAGTTGGGCCTGGGGAGACCCAGTACTTC. Its protein is CASSEVGPGETQYF.